This T cell receptor beta chain was recorded in a study of blood T cell repertoires in COVID-19. Study summary: Acute and convalescent COVID-19 samples came from the United States, Italy and Spain. PBMCs, B-cell-depleted T cells, or T cells were the source of the cDNA or gDNA that made up the material.

Assay: immunoSEQ multiplex PCR; the TCRdb copy retains only in-frame clones and omits some. Here the sample spans about 150,000 clones, roughly four fifths being singletons. CDR1 and CDR2 from the germline V gene are LNHDA and SQIVND (reference sequence). CDR3 length: 15 residues. V shed 4 bases and J shed 0 bases, with 10 bases lying between them. The receptor was isolated from a woman at least 80 years old with acute or convalescent COVID-19. Sequenced sample: peripheral blood. The rearrangement joins TRBV19 to TRBJ1-5, with D perhaps TRBD1 (5 bases). The CDR3 region has the DNA TGTGCCAGTAGTAACAGACAGAATAGCAATCAGCCCCAGCATTTT. Translation gives CASSNRQNSNQPQHF.